This TCR beta chain was recorded in a study of blood T cells in healthy people across ages. A sample-barcoded 5' primer and a J-beta primer mix were used in a second PCR of roughly 7 to 11 cycles. One entry per CDR3 protein results from TCRdb running MiXCR on the 5' RACE reads. The table shows more than 600,000 distinct CDR3 sequences, with around 25% occurring only once. Concerning this clonotype itself: At one of its ends the junction is not consistent with the germline gene, which may arise from a read error.

This sample also appeared in a second study, on T cells of mothers and their children.

Sequencing was performed on blood. The receptor was isolated from a boy aged 10-17 years in good health.

The CDR3 region is CASSSSSYNGQFF. CDR3 coding DNA: TGTGCCAGCAGCTCGAGCTCCTACAATGGGCAGTTCTTC. The V and J genes are TRBV12-3 or TRBV12-4 and TRBJ2-1; D remains ambiguous. The CDR3 extends over 13 amino acids.